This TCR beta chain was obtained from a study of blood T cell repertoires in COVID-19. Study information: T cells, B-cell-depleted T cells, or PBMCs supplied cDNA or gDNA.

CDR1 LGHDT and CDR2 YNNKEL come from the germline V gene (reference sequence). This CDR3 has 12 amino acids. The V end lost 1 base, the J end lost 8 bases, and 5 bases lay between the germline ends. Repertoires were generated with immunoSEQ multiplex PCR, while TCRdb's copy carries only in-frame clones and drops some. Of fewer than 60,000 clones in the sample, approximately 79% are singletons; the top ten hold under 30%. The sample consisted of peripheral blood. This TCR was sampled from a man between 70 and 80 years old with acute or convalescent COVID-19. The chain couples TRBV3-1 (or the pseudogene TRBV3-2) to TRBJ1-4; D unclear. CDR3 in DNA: TGTGCCAGCAGCCAAGGCCAGGAAAAACTGTTTTTT. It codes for CASSQGQEKLFF.